These 13 T cell receptor beta chains came from one sample sequenced in a study of blood T cell repertoires in COVID-19. The data were produced by immunoSEQ multiplex PCR, yet TCRdb's version contains in-frame clones alone and is incomplete. The data show approximately 190,000 clones, about 88% seen once. What was sequenced was peripheral blood. These TCRs come from a woman in her thirties or forties who had recovered from COVID-19.

The chain carries TRBV28 and TRBJ1-2; a possible D gene is TRBD1 (5 bases). In germline, CDR1 is MDHEN, CDR2 SYDVKM. V gave up 4 bases and J gave up 8 bases, with 11 bases separating them. This CDR3 contains 12 residues. Written as DNA, the CDR3 is TGTGCCAGCAGTTCAGGGTCTCGCGGCTACACCTTC. It specifies CASSSGSRGYTF.

The V call is TRBV6-5, the J call TRBJ2-7, with 10 bases matching TRBD1. CDR3 length: 15 amino acids. V gave up 6 bases and J gave up 0 bases; unmatched junction bases: 5. Germline values: CDR1 MNHEY, CDR2 SVGAGI. The CDR3 DNA reads as TGTGCCAGCAGCCTCGGACAGGGGGTCTCCTACGAGCAGTACTTC. Protein product: CASSLGQGVSYEQYF.

The V gene is TRBV27, the J gene TRBJ1-3; D gene uncertain. V gave up 2 bases and J gave up 3 bases, with 8 bases separating them. The CDR3 consists of 14 residues. Germline CDR1 MNHEY, CDR2 SMNVEV (reference sequence). CDR3 DNA sequence: TGTGCCAGCAGTTTAACGGGGTTTGGAAACACCATATATTTT. It codes for CASSLTGFGNTIYF.

The V and J genes are TRBV6-5 and TRBJ1-5; D unclear. Looked up from germline, CDR1 is MNHEY and CDR2 is SVGAGI. V lost 0 bases and J 5 bases, leaving 8 bases between the germline ends. There are 14 residues in the CDR3. Here the CDR3 reads CASSYSSSDQPQHF. CDR3 sequence (DNA): TGTGCCAGCAGTTACTCATCGTCTGATCAGCCCCAGCATTTT.

The CDR3 DNA reads TGTGCCATCCCGGGACATATGAACACTGAAGCTTTCTTT. It encodes CAIPGHMNTEAFF. The chain recombines TRBV6-5 with TRBJ1-1, with D tentatively TRBD1 (6 bases). CDR3 size: 13 residues. Germline V lookup: CDR1 MNHEY, CDR2 SVGAGI. V gave up 10 bases and J gave up 0 bases, with 12 bases separating them.

J is TRBJ1-5 and V is TRBV19; 7 bases align to TRBD1. The germline V gene encodes CDR1 LNHDA and CDR2 SQIVND (reference sequence). This CDR3 region has 14 residues. V was clipped by 4 bases and J by 4 bases; unmatched bases: 4. The DNA for the CDR3 is TGTGCCAGTAGTACAGGGGGATCGAATCAGCCCCAGCATTTT. It specifies CASSTGGSNQPQHF.

This clone was recorded only once. The chain links TRBV11-2 to TRBJ1-1, with 8 bases matching TRBD1. Looked up from germline, CDR1 is SGHAT and CDR2 is FQNNGV. The junction had 13 bases not matched to a gene; V was cut back by 4 bases and J by 6 bases. This CDR3 region has 16 residues. Here the CDR3 reads CASSSYYRGSKPEAFF. The CDR3, as DNA: TGTGCCAGCAGCTCATATTACAGGGGGAGCAAACCTGAAGCTTTCTTT.

The table lists this clone with a few counts. V is TRBV4-1 and J is TRBJ1-3, with D possibly being TRBD1 (5 bases). The CDR3 extends over 16 amino acids. The germline V gene encodes CDR1 MGHRA and CDR2 YSYEKL. V lost 0 bases to trimming and J lost 1 base, with 10 bases between them. Here the CDR3 reads CASSQETTESGNTIYF. In DNA, the CDR3 is TGCGCCAGCAGCCAAGAAACGACAGAGTCTGGAAACACCATATATTTT.

In this sample, this clone turned up once. The rearrangement uses TRBV27 and TRBJ2-3, with 9 bases aligning to TRBD1. This CDR3 region has 15 residues. Germline values: CDR1 MNHEY, CDR2 SMNVEV (reference sequence). The V gene end was trimmed by 6 bases and the J gene end by 1 base; junction bases not matched to a gene: 5. The DNA of the CDR3 is TGTGCCAGCAGGGACAGGGGAGGAGGCACAGATACGCAGTATTTT. Its protein is CASRDRGGGTDTQYF.

The V and J genes are TRBV28 and TRBJ1-1, with TRBD1 as a possible D gene (6 bases). Trimming stripped 6 bases from V and 4 bases from J, with 12 bases between. The CDR3 length is 13 residues. The germline CDR1 and CDR2 sequences are MDHEN and SYDVKM. The DNA for the CDR3 is TGTGCCAGCAGGGGGTCCAGGGGCACTGAAGCTTTCTTT. Translation gives CASRGSRGTEAFF. The full variable domain, its missing parts supplied by reference TRBV28 and TRBJ1-1, is DVKVTQSSRYLVKRTGEKVFLECVQDMDHENMFWYRQDPGLGLRLIYFSYDVKMKEKGDIPEGYSVSREKKERFSLILESASTNQTSMYLCASRGSRGTEAFFGQGTRLTVV.

The chain employs TRBV27 and TRBJ2-4; D might be TRBD2 (6 bases). The V and J ends lost 4 bases and 9 bases respectively, with 13 bases between them. CDR1 and CDR2 from the germline V gene are MNHEY and SMNVEV (reference sequence). This CDR3 has 13 amino acids. This chain's CDR3 is CASSYGVEGIQYF. The CDR3 DNA reads as TGTGCCAGCAGTTACGGGGTGGAGGGCATTCAGTACTTC.

V and J are TRBV7-9 and TRBJ1-2; 8 positions match TRBD1. From germline, CDR1 is SEHNR and CDR2 FQNEAQ (reference sequence). CDR3 size: 15 residues. Trimming removed 3 bases from V and 2 bases from J; junction bases left unmatched: 5. For the CDR3, the DNA is TGTGCCAGCAGCTTTGGCCAGGGGGCAAACTATGGCTACACCTTC. As protein: CASSFGQGANYGYTF.

This clone has just a few counts. The chain is built from TRBV28 and TRBJ1-5, with 11 positions matching TRBD1. Trimming took 4 bases from V and 9 from J; bases not matched to a gene: 8. From germline, CDR1 is MDHEN and CDR2 SYDVKM. The CDR3 extends over 15 amino acids. The CDR3 nucleotides read TGTGCCAGCAGTTCAGGGGGACAGGGGGGTTTGCCCCAGCATTTT. Amino acid sequence: CASSSGGQGGLPQHF.